Listed below are T cell receptor beta chains from one sample, sequenced in a study of response to subunit inactivated influenza vaccine. Each CDR3 protein gets one entry after TCRdb re-called the RT-PCR reads with MiXCR. The sample holds about 570,000 distinct CDR3 sequences, around 11% seen once. These data were likewise used in another study, on T cells expressing NK-cell markers.

The sample was PBMCs from blood, taken on the day of vaccination. These receptors all stem from a man aged 50 to 60 who received an inactivated influenza vaccine. The conserved cysteine and the conserved F or W are not part of the CDR3 here. The size of a clone is reported for some rows only, either as once, few or many, or as a class for expanded clones.

cdr3_length j_call clone_size v_call cdr3_aa
11 TRBJ2-7 once TRBV12-3/TRBV12-4 ARRWENSYEQY
14 TRBJ2-2 few TRBV24-1 ATSDSGTGGRGELF
13 TRBJ2-7 NA TRBV20-1 SAREGSGGAAEQY
15 TRBJ2-1 few TRBV4-2 ASSQQILAGGTNEQF
15 TRBJ2-7 NA TRBV2 ASSQLPGGLVYYEQY
13 TRBJ2-5 NA TRBV7-9 ASSLEGSGQETQY
15 TRBJ2-3 many TRBV7-2 ASSPSMTSGGADTQY
9 TRBJ2-7 NA TRBV20-1 SARTHYEQY
13 TRBJ2-7 few TRBV6-1 ASRPRDWSSYEQY
14 TRBJ1-4 NA TRBV6-4 ASSEHLTGGTGELF
12 TRBJ2-7 few TRBV4-3 ASSPWTQGAEQY
15 TRBJ2-6 few TRBV4-2 ASSQDHGGSGANVLT
13 TRBJ2-6 NA TRBV11-2 ASSASASRANVLT
13 TRBJ2-1 NA TRBV4-1 ASSPRQVSYDEQF
17 TRBJ2-1 NA TRBV11-2 ASSLYLGRAGGPAGEQF
12 TRBJ2-1 NA TRBV20-1 SARTSGRKNEQF
14 TRBJ2-1 many TRBV14 ASSSRLEYFGGEQF
11 TRBJ1-5 NA TRBV30 AWSGAGAQPQH
8 TRBJ2-5 NA TRBV29-1 SVLFETQY
14 TRBJ2-5 NA TRBV9 ASSLGSRPYQETQY
13 TRBJ2-1 NA TRBV12-3/TRBV12-4 ASILGTSGYNEQF
12 TRBJ2-2 many TRBV12-3/TRBV12-4 ASSSRGGTGELF
13 TRBJ2-7 NA TRBV20-1 SARAHGDGFYEQY
10 TRBJ1-3 NA TRBV11-2 ASSPTFSAIY
11 TRBJ1-5 NA TRBV4-3 ASSQGGSQPQH
13 TRBJ2-7 NA TRBV20-1 SARGGTWSSYEQY